This T cell receptor beta chain was captured by sequencing in a study of OX40 agonist ivuxolimab in advanced cancers. The germline CDR1 and CDR2 sequences are SEHNR and FQNEAQ (reference sequence). This CDR3 is 14 amino acids long. Trimming cost V 2 bases and J 7 bases, with 14 bases left between them. Here immunoSEQ multiplex PCR was the method, and the copy in TCRdb shows in-frame clones only, minus some. Of about 48,000 clones listed, about nine tenths are singletons. V is TRBV7-9 and J is TRBJ1-1, with D perhaps matching TRBD1 (5 bases). Sequenced material: CD4+ or CD8+ T cells sorted from blood, taken in a trial of the OX40 agonist ivuxolimab. The sequence was obtained from an adult with an advanced solid tumor such as melanoma, head and neck, liver or kidney cancer. The CDR3 sequence is CASSLTGGAFEAFF. In nucleotides, the CDR3 is TGTGCCAGCAGCTTAACAGGAGGGGCCTTTGAAGCTTTCTTT. The whole variable domain, remainder taken from reference TRBV7-9 and TRBJ1-1, is DTGVSQNPRHKITKRGQNVTFRCDPISEHNRLYWYRQTLGQGPEFLTYFQNEAQLEKSRLLSDRFSAERPKGSFSTLEIQRTEQGDSAMYLCASSLTGGAFEAFFGQGTRLTVV.